Listed below are T cell receptor beta chains from one sample, sequenced in a study of Graves' ophthalmopathy and Graves' hyperthyroidism. TCRdb used MiXCR to reprocess the multiplex PCR reads, holding one entry per CDR3 protein. Of around 470,000 distinct CDR3 sequences listed, about an eighth were seen once; the top ten hold approximately 9.8%. Material: blood. These receptors were taken from a woman aged 25 to 39 with Graves' ophthalmopathy. Each CDR3 is given with its conserved first and last residue. Fields, in order: D gene, clone size, J gene, V gene, CDR3 length, CDR3 protein, CDR3 DNA. A D gene is named only where the DNA matches it firmly. Rows give clone size only sometimes, using once, few, many, or a class for an expanded clone.

D gene: TRBD2
clone size: NA
J gene: TRBJ2-7
V gene: TRBV18
CDR3 length: 14
CDR3 protein: CASSPTSFYNEQYF
CDR3 DNA: TGTGCCAGCTCCCCGACTAGCTTTTACAACGAGCAGTACTTC

D gene: TRBD2
clone size: many
J gene: TRBJ2-7
V gene: TRBV5-1
CDR3 length: 16
CDR3 protein: CASSPIPTSVTYEQYF
CDR3 DNA: TGCGCCAGCAGCCCAATACCTACTAGCGTTACCTACGAGCAGTACTTC

D gene: NA
clone size: many
J gene: TRBJ1-1
V gene: TRBV19
CDR3 length: 13
CDR3 protein: CASSLTRGRKAFF
CDR3 DNA: TGTGCCAGTAGTCTAACGAGGGGCAGGAAAGCTTTCTTT

D gene: TRBD2
clone size: many
J gene: TRBJ2-7
V gene: TRBV6-5
CDR3 length: 15
CDR3 protein: CASSRGGSSSYEQYF
CDR3 DNA: TGTGCCAGCAGCCGGGGGGGATCTAGCTCCTACGAGCAGTACTTC

D gene: TRBD1
clone size: many
J gene: TRBJ1-2
V gene: TRBV12-5
CDR3 length: 16
CDR3 protein: CASASTPGQRHYGYTF
CDR3 DNA: TGTGCTAGTGCCTCCACTCCGGGACAGCGCCACTATGGCTACACCTTC

D gene: TRBD2
clone size: once
J gene: TRBJ2-5
V gene: TRBV30
CDR3 length: 15
CDR3 protein: CAWSPLGREGETQYF
CDR3 DNA: TGTGCCTGGAGCCCGCTGGGAAGGGAGGGAGAGACCCAGTACTTC

D gene: TRBD1
clone size: many
J gene: TRBJ2-5
V gene: TRBV5-6
CDR3 length: 15
CDR3 protein: CASSSTGGPQETQYF
CDR3 DNA: TGTGCCAGCAGCTCAACAGGGGGCCCCCAAGAGACCCAGTACTTC

D gene: NA
clone size: many
J gene: TRBJ2-4
V gene: TRBV12-3/TRBV12-4
CDR3 length: 14
CDR3 protein: CASRREVAKNIQYF
CDR3 DNA: TGTGCCAGCAGGCGAGAAGTAGCCAAAAACATTCAGTACTTC

D gene: NA
clone size: many
J gene: TRBJ1-6
V gene: TRBV6-1
CDR3 length: 14
CDR3 protein: CASSDQGRNSPLHF
CDR3 DNA: TGTGCCAGCAGTGACCAGGGGAGGAATTCACCCCTCCACTTT

D gene: TRBD1
clone size: many
J gene: TRBJ2-5
V gene: TRBV15
CDR3 length: 14
CDR3 protein: CATSSRDRQETQYF
CDR3 DNA: TGTGCCACCAGCAGTAGGGACAGGCAAGAGACCCAGTACTTC

D gene: NA
clone size: many
J gene: TRBJ1-1
V gene: TRBV12-3/TRBV12-4
CDR3 length: 13
CDR3 protein: CASSVEAGAEAFF
CDR3 DNA: TGTGCCAGCAGTGTAGAAGCGGGAGCTGAAGCTTTCTTT

D gene: NA
clone size: NA
J gene: TRBJ2-7
V gene: TRBV11-1
CDR3 length: 17
CDR3 protein: CASTPTPSRTDTYEQYF
CDR3 DNA: TGTGCCAGCACCCCTACCCCCTCCCGGACAGATACCTACGAGCAGTACTTC

D gene: NA
clone size: many
J gene: TRBJ1-5
V gene: TRBV12-5
CDR3 length: 13
CDR3 protein: CASGMGGSQPQHF
CDR3 DNA: TGTGCTAGTGGTATGGGTGGGAGCCAGCCCCAGCATTTT

D gene: TRBD2
clone size: few
J gene: TRBJ2-4
V gene: TRBV30
CDR3 length: 16
CDR3 protein: CAWSGERGLAKNIKYF
CDR3 DNA: TGTGCCTGGAGCGGAGAGCGGGGACTAGCCAAAAACATTAAGTACTTC

D gene: NA
clone size: NA
J gene: TRBJ2-5
V gene: TRBV6-1
CDR3 length: 14
CDR3 protein: CASRPLSIQETQYF
CDR3 DNA: TGTGCCAGCAGGCCCCTCAGTATCCAAGAGACCCAGTACTTC

D gene: TRBD2
clone size: few
J gene: TRBJ2-5
V gene: TRBV5-1
CDR3 length: 15
CDR3 protein: CASSPWTGGVETQYF
CDR3 DNA: TGCGCCAGCAGCCCTTGGACGGGGGGGGTAGAGACCCAGTACTTC

D gene: NA
clone size: many
J gene: TRBJ1-1
V gene: TRBV27
CDR3 length: 14
CDR3 protein: CASSSGAMNTEAFF
CDR3 DNA: TGTGCCAGCAGTTCGGGGGCTATGAACACTGAAGCTTTCTTT

D gene: NA
clone size: NA
J gene: TRBJ2-7
V gene: TRBV19
CDR3 length: 15
CDR3 protein: CASRIDNRDPYEQYF
CDR3 DNA: TGTGCCAGTCGTATAGATAACAGGGACCCCTACGAGCAGTACTTC

D gene: NA
clone size: NA
J gene: TRBJ1-6
V gene: TRBV9
CDR3 length: 18
CDR3 protein: CASSVGDPASSYNSPLHF
CDR3 DNA: TGTGCCAGCAGCGTAGGCGACCCTGCGAGCTCCTATAATTCACCCCTCCACTTT

D gene: TRBD1
clone size: many
J gene: TRBJ1-1
V gene: TRBV29-1
CDR3 length: 15
CDR3 protein: CSALTDRGLFTEAFF
CDR3 DNA: TGCAGCGCCCTAACGGACAGGGGGCTGTTCACTGAAGCTTTCTTT

D gene: TRBD1
clone size: many
J gene: TRBJ2-5
V gene: TRBV28
CDR3 length: 15
CDR3 protein: CASSIRDRVQETQYF
CDR3 DNA: TGTGCCAGCAGTATCCGGGACAGGGTACAAGAGACCCAGTACTTC

D gene: NA
clone size: many
J gene: TRBJ2-7
V gene: TRBV6-5
CDR3 length: 14
CDR3 protein: CASSYKGGPYEQYF
CDR3 DNA: TGTGCCAGCAGTTACAAGGGGGGGCCCTACGAGCAGTACTTC

D gene: TRBD2
clone size: many
J gene: TRBJ2-7
V gene: TRBV6-1
CDR3 length: 14
CDR3 protein: CASCGGLVSYEQYF
CDR3 DNA: TGTGCCAGCTGCGGGGGACTAGTCTCCTACGAGCAGTACTTC

D gene: NA
clone size: many
J gene: TRBJ2-5
V gene: TRBV5-4
CDR3 length: 13
CDR3 protein: CASGLQGRETQYF
CDR3 DNA: TGTGCCAGCGGACTCCAGGGGCGGGAGACCCAGTACTTC

D gene: TRBD1
clone size: many
J gene: TRBJ2-5
V gene: TRBV6-2/TRBV6-3
CDR3 length: 17
CDR3 protein: CASSYNPGGWDQETQYF
CDR3 DNA: TGTGCCAGCAGCTACAACCCAGGGGGCTGGGACCAAGAGACCCAGTACTTC

D gene: NA
clone size: few
J gene: TRBJ2-7
V gene: TRBV4-2
CDR3 length: 16
CDR3 protein: CASSQEGGSSSYEQYF
CDR3 DNA: TGTGCCAGCAGCCAAGAGGGTGGCAGTAGCTCCTACGAGCAGTACTTC

D gene: NA
clone size: NA
J gene: TRBJ2-2
V gene: TRBV28
CDR3 length: 15
CDR3 protein: CASSSPGVNTGELFF
CDR3 DNA: TGTGCCAGCAGCTCCCCAGGGGTGAACACCGGGGAGCTGTTTTTT

D gene: TRBD2
clone size: many
J gene: TRBJ2-1
V gene: TRBV7-8
CDR3 length: 18
CDR3 protein: CASSLARLAGGPNNEQFF
CDR3 DNA: TGTGCCAGCAGCTTAGCGCGACTAGCGGGAGGGCCAAACAATGAGCAGTTCTTC

D gene: TRBD1
clone size: many
J gene: TRBJ2-5
V gene: TRBV7-3
CDR3 length: 16
CDR3 protein: CASSSGTGHPKETQYF
CDR3 DNA: TGTGCCAGCAGCAGCGGGACAGGGCATCCTAAAGAGACCCAGTACTTC

D gene: TRBD1
clone size: many
J gene: TRBJ1-2
V gene: TRBV27
CDR3 length: 13
CDR3 protein: CASSRQGIRGYTF
CDR3 DNA: TGTGCCAGCAGTCGACAGGGTATCCGCGGCTACACCTTC

D gene: NA
clone size: many
J gene: TRBJ2-6
V gene: TRBV6-1
CDR3 length: 15
CDR3 protein: CASSERSSGANVLTF
CDR3 DNA: TGTGCCAGCAGTGAGAGAAGCTCTGGGGCCAACGTCCTGACTTTC

D gene: TRBD1
clone size: many
J gene: TRBJ1-1
V gene: TRBV7-9
CDR3 length: 15
CDR3 protein: CASSRTRDRNTEAFF
CDR3 DNA: TGTGCCAGCAGCAGGACCCGGGACAGGAACACTGAAGCTTTCTTT

D gene: NA
clone size: many
J gene: TRBJ1-2
V gene: TRBV9
CDR3 length: 17
CDR3 protein: CASSVDSHPRAGYGYTF
CDR3 DNA: TGTGCCAGCAGCGTAGACTCTCACCCGAGGGCAGGGTATGGCTACACCTTC